Shown below are 27 T cell receptor beta chains from a single sample sequenced in a study of T cells in Graves' hyperthyroidism and ophthalmopathy. Using RNA transcripts as the source, TCR beta CDR3 regions were amplified. With the HTBI primer set, the TCR CDR3 went through a first round of RT-PCR. TCRdb fed the multiplex PCR reads into MiXCR, producing one record per CDR3 protein. The data contain a few hundred thousand distinct CDR3 sequences, 17% of them singletons. The sample taken for sequencing was blood. These receptor sequences come from a woman in her fifties or sixties with Graves' hyperthyroidism.

This clonotype was seen repeatedly, ten times or more. The chain is built from TRBV2 and TRBJ1-2; 7 nucleotides line up with TRBD1. This CDR3 spans 15 amino acids. Looked up from germline, CDR1 is SNHLY and CDR2 is FYNNEI. V shed 6 bases, J shed 3 bases, and the junction held 10 bases outside the gene matches. The CDR3: CASREMTGTHYGYTF. CDR3 coding DNA: TGTGCCAGCAGAGAGATGACAGGGACACACTATGGCTACACCTTC. Combining the CDR3 with reference TRBV2 and TRBJ1-2 gives the whole variable domain EPEVTQTPSHQVTQMGQEVILRCVPISNHLYFYWYRQILGQKVEFLVSFYNNEISEKSEIFDDQFSVERPDGSNFTLKIRSTKLEDSAMYFCASREMTGTHYGYTFGSGTRLTVV.

This clonotype was observed many times. This chain uses TRBV29-1 with TRBJ2-2; TRBD2 matches at 8 bases. V lost 2 bases to trimming and J lost 1 base; unmatched junction nucleotides: 3. Germline loops: CDR1 SQVTM, CDR2 ANQGSEA. The CDR3 runs to 15 residues. CDR3 protein: CSVEPGRGNTGELFF. The CDR3 DNA reads as TGCAGCGTTGAACCCGGGAGGGGGAACACCGGGGAGCTGTTTTTT.

The table lists this clonotype with many counts. The V and J genes are TRBV5-1 and TRBJ2-1; 8 bases are shared with TRBD1. V lost 0 bases, J lost 8 bases, and 10 bases stayed unmatched. CDR1 and CDR2 from the germline V gene are SGHRS and YFSETQ. The length of the CDR3 is 16 residues. This CDR3 reads CASSLGLQGAKDEQFF. The CDR3, as DNA: TGCGCCAGCAGCTTGGGTTTGCAGGGGGCTAAGGATGAGCAGTTCTTC.

This clonotype has ten or more counts. The rearrangement joins TRBV20-1 to TRBJ1-5, with a tentative D call TRBD1 (5 bases). This CDR3 contains 13 residues. The germline gives CDR1 DFQATT, CDR2 SNEGSKA (reference sequence). With 6 bases removed from V and 4 bases from J, the gap between germline ends came to 13 bases. CDR3 DNA sequence: TGCAGTGCCAGACAGACAGATAATCAGCCCCAGCATTTT. Its translation is CSARQTDNQPQHF.

This clonotype was seen a handful of times. J is TRBJ2-7 and V is TRBV3-1; D gene unclear. The CDR3 sequence is 13 residues long. With 1 base removed from V and 2 bases from J, the gap between germline ends came to 6 bases. Germline-derived CDR1 and CDR2 are LGHDT and YNNKEL (reference sequence). CDR3 sequence (DNA): TGTGCCAGCAGCCAAGGTGAGACCTACGAGCAGTACTTC. Amino acids: CASSQGETYEQYF.

This clonotype was counted ten times or more. V is TRBV7-2 and J is TRBJ2-7; no definite D call. The V and J ends lost 5 bases and 2 bases respectively, with 13 bases between them. This CDR3 spans 14 amino acids. Germline loops: CDR1 SGHTA, CDR2 FQGNSA. The CDR3 bases are TGTGCCAGCAGCCCCTTCGGTGGGCCCTACGAGCAGTACTTC. Translating it yields CASSPFGGPYEQYF.

The chain links TRBV6-1 to TRBJ2-4; TRBD2 is a possible D gene (5 bases). This CDR3 has 15 residues. Looked up from germline, CDR1 is MNHNS and CDR2 is SASEGT. V was cut by 7 bases and J by 8 bases, with 21 bases left in between. The CDR3 spells CASTEGAAPGDIQYF. Here the CDR3 DNA reads TGTGCCAGCACCGAGGGTGCGGCCCCGGGTGACATTCAGTACTTC.

This clonotype has at least ten counts. As DNA, the CDR3 is TGCGCCACACAGCCCGACAGGGCCTCATCCGAGCAGTACTTC. Protein sequence: CATQPDRASSEQYF. This chain connects TRBV5-1 to TRBJ2-7, with 7 bases identical to TRBD1. Germline lookup yields CDR1 SGHRS and CDR2 YFSETQ. Trimming at V came to 9 bases and at J to 6 bases, leaving 15 bases not matched to a gene. The CDR3 length is 14 residues. The full variable domain, completed using reference TRBV5-1 and TRBJ2-7, is KAGVTQTPRYLIKTRGQQVTLSCSPISGHRSVSWYQQTPGQGLQFLFEYFSETQRNKGNFPGRFSGRQFSNSRSEMNVSTLELGDSALYLCATQPDRASSEQYFGPGTRLTVT.

This clonotype was seen many times. This chain joins TRBV29-1 and TRBJ2-5; 7 nucleotides line up with TRBD1. J lost 5 bases, V lost 3 bases, and 12 bases had no gene match. This CDR3 comprises 15 residues. CDR1 is SQVTM, CDR2 ANQGSEA, per germline. Here the CDR3 reads CSVERGTVGSETQYF. DNA of the CDR3: TGCAGCGTTGAGAGGGGGACAGTAGGAAGCGAGACCCAGTACTTC.

The genes are TRBV10-3 and TRBJ1-2, with D possibly TRBD1 on 6 matching bases. Germline V gene lookup returns CDR1 ENHRY and CDR2 SYGVKD. Deletions cut 6 bases from V and 8 bases from J, with 13 bases between. The CDR3 is 12 amino acids. In DNA, the CDR3 is TGTGCCATCAGGGCAGGGGCAGGAGGCTACACCTTC. The encoded protein is CAIRAGAGGYTF.

This clonotype has ten or more counts. The rearrangement links TRBV12-3 or TRBV12-4 to TRBJ1-2; D not certain. This CDR3 region has 14 residues. V lost 3 bases to trimming and J lost 4 bases, with 12 bases between them. CDR3 sequence reads: CASSLAVLGYGYTF. The CDR3 coding sequence is TGTGCCAGCAGTTTGGCGGTCTTGGGCTATGGCTACACCTTC.

This clonotype was picked up many times. The V call is TRBV27, the J call TRBJ2-1, with TRBD1 matching 12 bases. The germline V gene has CDR1 MNHEY and CDR2 SMNVEV (reference sequence). The CDR3 has 15 amino acids. The J segment lost 6 bases and the V segment lost 4 bases, leaving 4 bases of the junction unmatched. DNA of the CDR3: TGTGCCAGCAGTTCGGGACAGGGGGCGCGCAATGAGCAGTTCTTC. This encodes CASSSGQGARNEQFF.

This clonotype was detected only a few times. Written as DNA, the CDR3 is TGCGCCAGCAAGGCTAGCGGGAGGACGAACACCGGGGAGCTGTTTTTT. Its translation is CASKASGRTNTGELFF. This chain connects TRBV5-1 to TRBJ2-2; 11 bases fit TRBD2. The V and J ends lost 6 bases and 0 bases, in that order; junction bases with no gene match: 4. This CDR3 contains 16 residues. Germline-derived CDR1 and CDR2 are SGHRS and YFSETQ.

J is TRBJ2-7 and V is TRBV6-1; D remains unclear. The CDR3 length is 15 residues. V was clipped by 5 bases and J by 3 bases, with 17 bases between them. Germline V lookup: CDR1 MNHNS, CDR2 SASEGT. As DNA, the CDR3 is TGTGCCAGCAGTCCACGCCGGGTTTCGGACTACGAGCAGTACTTC. This gives the protein CASSPRRVSDYEQYF.

CDR3 nucleotides: TGTGCCTGGAGTGGGACAGCAATGAAACCCCAGCATTTT. Its translation is CAWSGTAMKPQHF. The J gene is TRBJ1-5, the V gene TRBV30; D possibly corresponds to TRBD1 (6 bases). The V gene lost 1 base and the J gene lost 10 bases, with 14 bases spanning the gap. Per germline, CDR1 GTSNPN and CDR2 SVGIG (reference sequence). The CDR3 loop spans 13 amino acids.

This clonotype was observed at least ten times. The gene calls are TRBV20-1 and TRBJ1-5; D gene ambiguous. Germline V CDR1 and CDR2: DFQATT, SNEGSKA (reference sequence). The CDR3 consists of 13 residues. The germline V and J ends were trimmed by 1 base and 4 bases, with 8 bases remaining between them. CDR3 nucleotides: TGCAGTGCTAGAGGGAGCGGAAATCAGCCCCAGCATTTT. The encoded protein is CSARGSGNQPQHF.

This clonotype was seen at least ten times. The V gene is TRBV29-1, the J gene TRBJ2-7, with TRBD1 matching 7 bases. Germline assignment: CDR1 SQVTM and CDR2 ANQGSEA. V lost 7 bases to trimming and J lost 0 bases; unmatched junction nucleotides: 15. This CDR3 comprises 16 residues. CDR3 sequence (DNA): TGCAGCGCCATTGTTAGGGGGCTTACTAGCTCCTACGAGCAGTACTTC. Protein: CSAIVRGLTSSYEQYF.

The chain has TRBV20-1 and TRBJ2-3; 11 positions match TRBD2. Germline V lookup: CDR1 DFQATT, CDR2 SNEGSKA (reference sequence). V trimming: 5 bases; J trimming: 2 bases; junction bases outside the gene matches: 9. The CDR3 runs to 16 residues. The CDR3 DNA follows: TGCAGTGCTGGCCGGACTAGCGGGTCGAACACAGATACGCAGTATTTT. Amino acids: CSAGRTSGSNTDTQYF.

In its sample, this clonotype was seen many times. The gene calls are TRBV9 and TRBJ2-3, with 11 bases lining up with TRBD2. The ends lost 3 bases at V and 4 bases at J; junction bases unmatched: 1. Germline V gene lookup returns CDR1 SGDLS and CDR2 YYNGEE. The CDR3 extends over 14 amino acids. CDR3 DNA: TGTGCCAGCAGCGGGGGACTAGCGGCAGATACGCAGTATTTT. Translating it yields CASSGGLAADTQYF.

This chain joins TRBV14 and TRBJ2-1; TRBD1 agrees at 7 bases. There are 14 residues in the CDR3. Per germline, CDR1 SGHDN and CDR2 FVKESK. Trimming cost V 3 bases and J 13 bases; bases outside gene matches: 12. Here the CDR3 reads CASSHGIRDSGQFF. The DNA for the CDR3 is TGTGCCAGCAGCCATGGAATCCGGGACAGTGGACAGTTCTTC.

The V call is TRBV20-1, the J call TRBJ1-1; D ambiguous. The CDR3 has 11 residues. Germline loops: CDR1 DFQATT, CDR2 SNEGSKA (reference sequence). V was clipped by 3 bases and J by 4 bases, with 6 bases between them. CDR3 sequence (DNA): TGCAGTGCTAGTGCGGGCACTGAAGCTTTCTTT. It codes for CSASAGTEAFF.

On this clonotype: This may be a read error: a much more frequent sequence differs by one nucleotide. J is TRBJ1-5 and V is TRBV2, with D maybe TRBD1 (6 bases). The V end was cut by 4 bases, the J end by 5 bases, with 21 bases between. Germline V gene lookup returns CDR1 SNHLY and CDR2 FYNNEI. The CDR3 covers 17 residues. This CDR3 reads CASSVGLTGRAHQPQHF. The CDR3 DNA reads as TGTGCCAGCAGTGTAGGTTTAACAGGGAGAGCTCATCAGCCCCAGCATTTT.

The chain links TRBV7-9 to TRBJ1-3; 7 bases are shared with TRBD1. V lost 5 bases to trimming and J lost 2 bases; unmatched junction nucleotides: 9. Germline lookup yields CDR1 SEHNR and CDR2 FQNEAQ (reference sequence). This CDR3 is 16 amino acids long. The CDR3 reads CASSPPGQATGNTIYF. As DNA, the CDR3 is TGTGCCAGCAGCCCACCTGGACAGGCAACTGGAAACACCATATATTTT.

Ten or more counts support this clonotype. V is TRBV12-3 or TRBV12-4 and J is TRBJ1-2, with a tentative D call TRBD1 (5 bases). Trimming cost V 1 base and J 2 bases, with 8 bases left between them. The CDR3 has 14 residues. For the CDR3, the DNA is TGTGCCAGCAGTTTAGGGGGACTCAACTATGGCTACACCTTC. Encoded protein: CASSLGGLNYGYTF.

This clonotype showed up just a few times. The V gene is TRBV7-3, the J gene TRBJ2-3, with 10 bases matching TRBD1. There are 15 residues in the CDR3. In germline, CDR1 is SGHTA, CDR2 FQGTGA. With V trimmed by 1 base and J by 7 bases, 5 bases remained unmatched. As DNA, the CDR3 is TGTGCCAGCAGCTTAATCGGGGACAGGGGAAATACGCAGTATTTT. Residues: CASSLIGDRGNTQYF. Filled out from reference TRBV7-3 and TRBJ2-3, the complete variable domain reads GAGVSQTPSNKVTEKGKYVELRCDPISGHTALYWYRQSLGQGPEFLIYFQGTGAADDSGLPNDRFFAVRPEGSVSTLKIQRTERGDSAVYLCASSLIGDRGNTQYFGPGTRLTVL.

This sequence joins TRBV5-1 and TRBJ2-2; 12 bases agree with TRBD1. V trimming: 4 bases; J trimming: 2 bases; junction bases outside the gene matches: 6. Germline assignment: CDR1 SGHRS and CDR2 YFSETQ. This CDR3 spans 17 amino acids. The CDR3 coding sequence is TGCGCCAGCAGCGCGGGGACAGGGGGCTCTAACACCGGGGAGCTGTTTTTT. Protein sequence: CASSAGTGGSNTGELFF.

The chain couples TRBV7-8 to TRBJ2-7; possibly TRBD1 or TRBD2 for D (7 bases each). The germline V gene has CDR1 SGHVS and CDR2 FQNEAQ. The CDR3 covers 15 residues. Trimming cost V 5 bases and J 2 bases, with 16 bases left between them. This CDR3 reads CASSPGRDRTYEQYF. CDR3 sequence (DNA): TGTGCCAGCAGCCCGGGGAGGGACAGAACCTACGAGCAGTACTTC.